Presented here are 24 T cell receptor beta chains from one specimen sequenced in a study of shared clonotypes between healthy human individuals. Profiled with immunoSEQ multiplex PCR; TCRdb holds only in-frame clones, not every one. The sample carries more than 2 million clones, over 85% recorded once. Terminally differentiated effector memory CD45RA+ cells were excluded from the naive CD8 cells, which were CD45RO-negative and positively selected for CCR7. The sequenced sample consisted of naive CD8+ T cells sorted from blood. The receptors derive from a man aged 18 to 30 in good health.

A word on this clone: The same CDR3 can be traced to other DNA sequences in this sample. The V gene is TRBV27, the J gene TRBJ2-7; 7 bases line up with TRBD1. J lost 1 base, V lost 4 bases, and 4 bases had no gene match. The CDR3 extends over 14 amino acids. Germline V gives CDR1 MNHEY, CDR2 SMNVEV (reference sequence). The CDR3 sequence: CASSYRGPSYEQYF. The CDR3 nucleotides read TGTGCCAGCAGTTACAGGGGTCCTTCCTACGAGCAGTACTTC.

The chain carries TRBV6-1 and TRBJ2-1; 9 bases match TRBD1. CDR1 and CDR2 (germline): MNHNS, SASEGT. V lost 2 bases, J lost 4 bases, and 6 bases stayed unmatched. The CDR3 sequence is 16 residues long. The CDR3 bases are TGTGCCAGCAGTGAATGGTCGGGACAGGGTTACAATGAGCAGTTCTTC. Amino acids: CASSEWSGQGYNEQFF.

The chain couples TRBV19 to TRBJ1-1, with 7 bases matching TRBD1. V lost 6 bases to trimming and J lost 6 bases; unmatched junction nucleotides: 4. This CDR3 is built from 12 residues. Germline-derived CDR1 and CDR2 are LNHDA and SQIVND (reference sequence). Here the CDR3 DNA reads TGTGCCAGTAGAGGGACAGAAGCTGAAGCTTTCTTT. Translating gives CASRGTEAEAFF.

J is TRBJ2-7 and V is TRBV28, with TRBD1 matching 11 bases. The CDR3 covers 15 residues. Germline V gives CDR1 MDHEN, CDR2 SYDVKM. The ends lost 3 bases at V and 4 bases at J; junction bases unmatched: 5. The CDR3 reads CASSFGTGGVYEQYF. The CDR3 DNA is TGTGCCAGCAGTTTTGGGACAGGGGGAGTTTACGAGCAGTACTTC.

The CDR3: CASRTGAIYEQYF. The CDR3 DNA reads TGTGCCAGCAGGACAGGGGCTATCTACGAGCAGTACTTC. The genes are TRBV28 and TRBJ2-7; TRBD1 agrees at 8 bases. The CDR3 contains 13 residues. V lost 6 bases, J lost 3 bases, and 4 bases stayed unmatched. The germline V gene encodes CDR1 MDHEN and CDR2 SYDVKM.

The CDR3 region is CASSLVPLLAGDEDTQYF. CDR3 DNA sequence: TGCGCCAGCAGCTTGGTGCCCCTACTAGCGGGAGACGAAGATACGCAGTATTTT. The genes are TRBV5-1 and TRBJ2-3; TRBD2 agrees at 11 bases. The germline CDR1 and CDR2 sequences are SGHRS and YFSETQ. The CDR3 sequence is 18 residues long. The junction had 11 bases not matched to a gene; V was cut back by 0 bases and J by 5 bases.

The V call is TRBV4-1, the J call TRBJ2-7, with D uncertain. This CDR3 contains 14 residues. Trimming took off 4 bases at V and 2 bases at J, with 12 bases between the two ends. The germline gives CDR1 MGHRA, CDR2 YSYEKL. The CDR3 DNA reads as TGCGCCAGCAGCCCAACGCCGCCAGCCTACGAGCAGTACTTC. Translated, it gives CASSPTPPAYEQYF.

A single count supports this clone. This chain links TRBV27 with TRBJ2-7, with TRBD2 identical over 10 bases. The germline CDR1 and CDR2 sequences are MNHEY and SMNVEV (reference sequence). The CDR3 sequence is 15 residues long. V dropped 8 bases and J dropped 0; count of bases not matched to a gene: 7. In nucleotides, the CDR3 is TGTGCCAGCCGCTCGGGACTAGCGAGCTCCTACGAGCAGTACTTC. Residues: CASRSGLASSYEQYF.

The rearrangement joins TRBV27 to TRBJ2-7, with D possibly called TRBD1 or TRBD2 (5 bases each). Germline assignment: CDR1 MNHEY and CDR2 SMNVEV (reference sequence). The CDR3 loop spans 13 amino acids. With 0 bases removed from V and 5 bases from J, the gap between germline ends came to 8 bases. CDR3 sequence (DNA): TGTGCCAGCAGTTTATCGGGGGACCACGAGCAGTACTTC. This sequence encodes CASSLSGDHEQYF.

The V call is TRBV13, the J call TRBJ2-1; possible D gene TRBD1, 6 bases. This CDR3 has 16 residues. The V and J ends lost 5 bases and 0 bases respectively, with 14 bases between them. Germline V lookup: CDR1 PRHDT, CDR2 FYEKMQ (reference sequence). The CDR3 is CASSPMGALSYNEQFF. The DNA of the CDR3 is TGTGCCAGCAGCCCCATGGGGGCGCTCTCCTACAATGAGCAGTTCTTC.

CDR3 sequence reads: CASSLVCGEGGNTIYF. The DNA of the CDR3 is TGTGCCAGCAGCTTAGTATGCGGGGAAGGTGGAAACACCATATATTTT. V is TRBV11-3 and J is TRBJ1-3, with unresolved D. CDR3 length equals 16 residues. Trimming removed 1 base from V and 3 bases from J, with 13 bases in between. In germline, CDR1 is SGHNT, CDR2 YENEEA. Full variable domain (outside the CDR3, taken from reference TRBV11-3 and TRBJ1-3): EAGVVQSPRYKIIEKKQPVAFWCNPISGHNTLYWYLQNLGQGPELLIRYENEEAVDDSQLPKDRFSAERLKGVDSTLKIQPAELGDSAVYLCASSLVCGEGGNTIYFGEGSWLTVV.

The chain has TRBV13 and TRBJ2-7, with 7 nucleotides matching TRBD1. Germline assignment: CDR1 PRHDT and CDR2 FYEKMQ (reference sequence). This CDR3 comprises 14 residues. V lost 4 bases, J lost 2 bases, and 5 bases stayed unmatched. The CDR3 DNA reads TGTGCCAGCAGCTCAGGACAGGATACCTACGAGCAGTACTTC. Translation gives CASSSGQDTYEQYF.

CDR3 DNA sequence: TGTGCCAGTAGTATTACGATAGAGATTTATACCCGAAACACCGGGGAGCTGTTTTTT. This codes for CASSITIEIYTRNTGELFF. The genes are TRBV19 and TRBJ2-2, with D unresolved. CDR3 length: 19 amino acids. Germline V CDR1 and CDR2: LNHDA, SQIVND (reference sequence). V was cut by 3 bases and J by 2 bases, with 22 bases left in between.

This clone came up once. The chain couples TRBV27 to TRBJ1-6; no firm D call. The CDR3 totals 14 residues. In germline, CDR1 is MNHEY, CDR2 SMNVEV (reference sequence). The V end lost 3 bases, the J end lost 6 bases, and 9 bases lay between the germline ends. The CDR3 region is CASSFGQPNSPLHF. The CDR3 coding sequence is TGTGCCAGCAGTTTTGGTCAGCCTAATTCACCCCTCCACTTT.

J is TRBJ2-5 and V is TRBV27; no reliable D call. Germline CDR1 reads MNHEY; CDR2 reads SMNVEV (reference sequence). Trimming left V 5 bases short and J 5 bases short, with 21 bases between. CDR3 length equals 16 residues. In DNA, the CDR3 is TGTGCCAGCAGTCCTAACTACTCGCCTACGAGGGAGACCCAGTACTTC. This encodes CASSPNYSPTRETQYF.

In this sample, this clone turned up a few times. The same CDR3 can be traced to other DNA sequences in this sample. The chain is built from TRBV27 and TRBJ2-1; 10 nucleotides match TRBD2. Trimming at V came to 3 bases and at J to 0 bases, leaving 2 bases not matched to a gene. This CDR3 spans 16 amino acids. Germline loops: CDR1 MNHEY, CDR2 SMNVEV (reference sequence). The CDR3 DNA reads as TGTGCCAGCAGTTTGTCTAGCGGGAGCTCCTACAATGAGCAGTTCTTC. Protein sequence: CASSLSSGSSYNEQFF.

This clone was picked up one time. The sample has other DNA sequences that encode this CDR3 too. The chain is built from TRBV15 and TRBJ2-7; TRBD1 matches at 7 bases. CDR1 is LNHNV and CDR2 is YYDKDF in the germline V gene (reference sequence). Trimming cost V 1 base and J 2 bases; bases outside gene matches: 2. The CDR3 totals 14 residues. The CDR3 is CATSRGTGAYEQYF. Written as DNA, the CDR3 is TGTGCCACCAGCAGAGGGACAGGCGCCTACGAGCAGTACTTC.

V and J are TRBV7-9 and TRBJ2-2, with no clear D. Per germline, CDR1 SEHNR and CDR2 FQNEAQ (reference sequence). The ends were cut back, 4 bases at V and 5 bases at J, with 11 bases in the middle. This CDR3 comprises 14 residues. CDR3 sequence (DNA): TGTGCCAGCAGCTCCAGTATGACGACCGGGGAGCTGTTTTTT. Translation gives CASSSSMTTGELFF.

This chain joins TRBV6-1 and TRBJ2-7; D may be TRBD2 (6 bases). CDR3 length: 14 residues. V dropped 7 bases and J dropped 4 bases, with 17 bases sitting between them. Germline assignment: CDR1 MNHNS and CDR2 SASEGT. The CDR3 DNA sequence: TGTGCCAGCATAAATTTAGGGGCGGGATACGAGCAGTACTTC. Translation gives CASINLGAGYEQYF.

The V call is TRBV6-6, the J call TRBJ1-1; D not certain. Germline V gene lookup returns CDR1 MNHNY and CDR2 SVGAGI (reference sequence). Deletions cut 2 bases from V and 6 bases from J, with 4 bases between. This CDR3 is 11 amino acids long. The CDR3 region has the DNA TGTGCCAGCAGTTACGAGGCTGAAGCTTTCTTT. Translated, it gives CASSYEAEAFF.

V usage is TRBV10-3 and J usage is TRBJ2-5; 7 nucleotides agree with TRBD2. The germline gives CDR1 ENHRY, CDR2 SYGVKD. After removal of 11 bases from V and 5 bases from J, the junction contained 17 bases not matched to a gene. This CDR3 region has 15 residues. CDR3 sequence: CAPWGGVILGETQYF. DNA of the CDR3: TGTGCCCCCTGGGGGGGAGTCATACTCGGGGAGACCCAGTACTTC.

Comment on this clone: The junction shows a germline mismatch at one end, possibly a read error. The rearrangement links TRBV11-2 to TRBJ2-2; 7 nucleotides agree with TRBD1. The germline CDR1 and CDR2 sequences are SGHAT and FQNNGV. CDR3 size: 16 residues. The CDR3 sequence is CASSIDREGAPGELFF. Written as DNA, the CDR3 is TGTGCCAGCAGCATAGACAGGGAAGGGGCACCCGGGGAGCTGTTTTTT. Full variable domain (missing parts from reference TRBV11-2 and TRBJ2-2): EAGVAQSPRYKIIEKRQSVAFWCNPISGHATLYWYQQILGQGPKLLIQFQNNGVVDDSQLPKDRFSAERLKGVDSTLKIQPAKLEDSAVYLCASSIDREGAPGELFFGEGSRLTVL.

The rearrangement joins TRBV2 to TRBJ2-7; D is possibly TRBD1 or TRBD2 (6 bases each). Trimming took 3 bases from V and 0 from J, leaving 12 bases between them. Germline V gives CDR1 SNHLY, CDR2 FYNNEI. The CDR3 runs 15 residues. The CDR3 DNA reads as TGTGCCAGCAGTGAGGGGGGCTACAGCTCCTACGAGCAGTACTTC. Translation gives CASSEGGYSSYEQYF.

The rearrangement uses TRBV2 and TRBJ2-7, with 14 positions matching TRBD2. The V gene end was trimmed by 0 bases and the J gene end by 6 bases; junction bases not matched to a gene: 7. The CDR3 has 17 amino acids. Germline CDR1 and CDR2: SNHLY and FYNNEI. The DNA of the CDR3 is TGTGCCAGCAGTGAAGCCCCGGGACTAGCGGGAGTTCTCGAGCAGTACTTC. Protein product: CASSEAPGLAGVLEQYF. Full variable domain (outside the CDR3, taken from reference TRBV2 and TRBJ2-7): EPEVTQTPSHQVTQMGQEVILRCVPISNHLYFYWYRQILGQKVEFLVSFYNNEISEKSEIFDDQFSVERPDGSNFTLKIRSTKLEDSAMYFCASSEAPGLAGVLEQYFGPGTRLTVT.